The sequence of this T cell receptor beta chain was determined in a study of Ad26.COV2.S vaccination and SARS-CoV-2 variants. Study-wide background: Intramuscular Ad26.COV2.S at 5x10^10 or 1x10^11 viral particles.

Study-wide results and caveats: Reportedly, spike-specific CD8+ and CD4+ T cell responses achieved substantial breadth once vaccination had taken place.

As for this clone: Its antigen is not known.

Profiling relied on immunoSEQ multiplex PCR, and the TCRdb table lists in-frame clones only, not all of them. The sample contains around 300,000 clones, approximately 86% of which appear only once. The CDR3 is 13 residues long. V dropped 7 bases and J dropped 2; count of bases not matched to a gene: 2. Germline V gives CDR1 MDHEN, CDR2 SYDVKM. Treatment specified: roughly 19 received Ad26.COV2.S at low or high dose, single or two shots; 5 received placebo; per-sample allocation not given. After the first vaccine or placebo injection, samples were drawn on day 63. V and J are TRBV28 and TRBJ2-7, with TRBD1 matching 10 bases. The source of this sequence is a person between 18 and 60 years old who received the Ad26.COV2.S COVID-19 vaccine or a placebo. Source: peripheral blood, taken in a trial of Ad26.COV2.S vaccine versus placebo. CDR3 coding DNA: TGTGCCAGCATAGGGACAGGGGCCTACGAGCAGTACTTC. As protein: CASIGTGAYEQYF.